This T cell receptor beta chain comes out of a study of cytomegalovirus exposure and HLA in healthy donors (dated by TCRdb to about 2017). Background on the whole study: An earlier analysis of approximately 600 of the donors reported 250 to 350 Gb of sequence data and around 120 million unique TCR beta sequences from about 179 million T cells. In addition to the first cohort of 666 subjects, a separate validation cohort of 120 different subjects was used. Donor age, sex, ethnicity and CMV serostatus were compiled alongside the repertoire data. The aim of the study was to test whether cataloging public T cell receptors could identify signatures of past pathogen exposure. Several DR-DQ haplotypes were handled as single units for association and clustering, since linkage in the cohort was strong. In an earlier analysis of over 550 of the donors, high-throughput TCR beta sequencing was used to judge whether each TCR beta V gene segment behaved as functional or pseudogenic. HLA typing covered class I and class II loci at four-digit resolution. Using immunosequencing, the study profiled T cell repertoires from around 670 subjects and related those repertoires to cytomegalovirus serostatus. In the later analysis, no new phenotypic data were used to find candidate immune exposures; instead, reliance was placed on TCR beta sequences and their occurrence across donors. A later analysis re-analyzed previously published TCR beta repertoires from 660 or so donors and added high-resolution HLA genotyping to study TCR occurrence patterns. The study combined high-throughput TCR immunosequencing, statistical association of individual TCRs with disease status, and machine learning to predict cytomegalovirus infection status. Genome-wide SNP genotypes for about 55% of the roughly 670 donors were used in a later genetic analysis, which treated that subset as a discovery cohort. Among roughly 400 genotyped donors of the cohort, an average of approximately 240,000 unique TCR beta nucleotide sequences was sequenced per donor, of which about 18% were non-productive. Every discovery cohort repertoire had been produced on one sequencing platform. Roughly 300 gigabases of sequencing data and 70 million to 95 million unique TCR sequences made up an early release that covered approximately 700 HLA-typed donors. The number of donors typed differed by locus, with about 620-630 for A, B, C, DRB1 and DQB1, 522 for DQA1, 606 for DPA1, and some 440 for DPB1. Of the roughly 400 genotyped donors, 75% to 85% were placed in the genetic ancestry cluster associated with self-reported Caucasian donors.

As for this clone: Its antigen is not yet known. Qualities for individual bases were not recorded, and no much larger clone is one base off.

Results and caveats for the whole study, not just this receptor: This cohort had only TCR beta chains sequenced, and the lack of alpha or paired-chain data limited which features could be detected. Because HLA typing was unavailable for some donors at each locus, only the typed subset was used in association tests. A further reported finding was that TCR beta sequences accurately predicted the HLA-A and HLA-B alleles for most subjects in the first cohort. CMV serostatus was the only immune exposure information available for the cohort. Several of the top co-occurrence clusters appeared to be linked to parvovirus B19, influenza, CMV and Epstein-Barr virus, according to a later analysis. Because counts were too low, seventeen rarely observed V segments, including chromosome 9 orphons, were left out of the earlier analysis of about 620 of the donors. Broadly in line with IMGT annotations, most TCR beta V segments showed up in productive rearrangements about 87% or about 30% of the time in an earlier analysis of around 550 of the donors. According to the authors, the approach could potentially be generalized to other disease states and immunological phenotypes. Specific HLA alleles were associated with 15,000 to 20,000 TCR beta sequences at a false discovery rate of 0.05 in a later analysis. Because the 87-base-pair reads could not distinguish some IMGT-functional V segments, including TRBV6-2 and TRBV6-3, those segments were excluded. Assigning TCR associations to individual alleles was difficult when HLA alleles, especially DR and DQ, strongly co-occurred. A few of the identified cytomegalovirus-associated TCR beta chains were confirmed in vitro to be specific for cytomegalovirus antigens. The presence/absence analyses assumed that sequencing depth was roughly uniform across donors, and that assumption may not be true. Most TCR sequences were observed very rarely across donors, whereas some public TCRs were present in many individuals. In a later analysis, most CMV-associated TCR beta chains were found to appear HLA-restricted, with HLA associations seemingly driven largely by CMV exposure. Correlated functional status among segregating V segments might be attributable to linkage disequilibrium, but an unknown experimental factor could not be ruled out. The classifier was reported to diagnose cytomegalovirus status with high specificity and sensitivity in both the original and validation cohorts. Compared with equally common non-associated chains, HLA-associated TCR beta chains in a later analysis were more clonally expanded and had lower generation probabilities. An association between a missense DCLRE1C variant and V-gene and J-gene trimming of TCR beta chains was found in a later genetic analysis and replicated in an independent cohort. In a later analysis, TCR association rates were found to vary across HLA loci, with the most associated TCRs seen for DRB1 alleles and the fewest for HLA-C alleles. The study gave a list of around 170 TCR beta chains associated with cytomegalovirus. A cluster of highly shared sequence variants was judged likely to be a technical artifact of the sequencing pipeline. In a later genetic analysis, fewer N-insertions in productive TCRs were reported among donors in an Asian-associated ancestry cluster than the approximately 710-donor mean.

The CDR3 spans 15 residues, from the cysteine through the phenylalanine. Here the CDR3 DNA is all that survives: 45 bases in frame from base 1. Trimming removed 8 bases from V and 6 bases from J; the gene matches leave 14 bases unexplained. The germline V gene (reference sequence) provides CDR1 LNHDA and CDR2 SQIVND. Library construction relied on the immunoSEQ multiplex PCR assay. The multiplex PCR relied on a mix of 60 forward primers for TCR Vbeta segments and 13 reverse primers for TCR Jbeta segments. The CDR3 region of rearranged TCR beta genes was amplified from genomic DNA with a multiplex PCR assay. The Illumina HiSeq System was used to sequence the amplified TCR beta libraries as 87-base-pair reads. The authors' pipeline ran thus. A later analysis tallied 75 million to 95 million unique TCR beta chains across the roughly 610 repertoires, and approximately 9.9 million of those chains were shared by two or more donors. A nearest-neighbor algorithm error-corrected the raw reads and collapsed the reads into unique sequences, merging closely related sequences to remove PCR and sequencing errors. Alignment of CDR3 sequences to IMGT reference sequences was used to assign V, D and J gene segments. Each retained sequence needed at least a six-nucleotide match to both a V gene segment and a J gene segment. Rearrangements were classified as productive when the CDR3 lacked stop codons and remained in frame with V and J, and all other rearrangements were classified as non-productive. CDR3 was defined by IMGT convention, running from the second conserved V-encoded cysteine to the conserved J-encoded phenylalanine. In an earlier analysis of just under 600 of the donors, sequences lacking an unambiguous match to a single V gene segment were excluded. An earlier analysis of several hundred of the donors classified V segments as functional when productive rearrangements were above 56.7% and as segregating when the standard deviation between donors was above 5%. A statistical classification framework was built for diagnosing cytomegalovirus status from the catalog of TCR beta chain sequences. V and J gene assignment, in a later analysis, came from comparing TCR nucleotide sequences with IMGT/GENE-DB human TR gene sequences. A later analysis assigned CDR3 sequences and most-parsimonious VDJ recombination scenarios with the TCRdist pipeline. In a later analysis, each TCR beta chain was defined by its CDR3 amino acid sequence together with its V-gene family, and reads without a unique V-gene family were excluded. As a way to deal with suspected cross-contamination and a sequencing artifact, a later analysis dropped 450 to 700 nucleotide sequences that were highly shared and had low generation probability. For each public chain, a later analysis derived a clonal expansion index from normalized ranks of inferred template counts within each repertoire. A later analysis computed generation probabilities with a VDJ recombination model fitted to out-of-frame rearrangements, and checked the results against IGoR. In a later analysis, hypergeometric tests were used to score TCR-TCR, TCR-HLA and TCR-CMV co-occurrence, with a repertoire-size bias correction applied to TCR pairs. In a later analysis, false discovery rates were estimated by permuting HLA or CMV assignments 20 times. In a later analysis, co-occurring TCRs were grouped using DBSCAN, and TCRdist sequence similarity was added for clustering within HLA-allele-positive subsets. Repertoires with fewer than 30,000 or more than 120,000 public chains were left out of co-occurrence clustering, as were five repertoires with anomalous nucleotide sharing. Held by TCRdb, this immuneACCESS table contains in-frame sequences only and omits some clones. Under half of the omission traces to an unresolved V gene where checked; the cause of the rest is unknown. V, J and clone size derive from that table, while D and trimming were established from the DNA sequence. Recorded for this sample are about 140,000 clones; roughly four fifths of them occurred a single time. Of the sample, approximately 2% falls within the top ten clones.

The cohort consisted of 670 or so healthy bone marrow donors. All cohort members were sampled while nominally healthy, although unrecorded immune exposures were likely present. The donor was CMV seronegative and belonged to the group of around 400 seronegative cohort members. A peripheral blood sample was collected from each donor, and TCR beta sequencing was performed on peripheral blood mononuclear cells. Genomic DNA extraction from the blood cell samples was performed with the Qiagen DNeasy Blood Extraction Kit. Sequenced input: PBMCs. Here the chain combines TRBV19 and TRBJ2-3; 7 junctional bases match TRBD1. The source is a man aged 30 to 45 in good health and CMV-seronegative. The DNA reads TGTGCCAGTGGACCGACAGGGATGCCCCCTGATACGCAGTATTTT. This is translated as CASGPTGMPPDTQYF.